This T cell receptor (beta chain) was recovered during a study of cytomegalovirus exposure and HLA in healthy donors. Comment on this clone: Its antigen is as yet unknown.

This CDR3 comprises 12 residues. CDR1 is LGHNA, CDR2 YNFKEQ, per germline. Trimming removed 1 base from V and 5 bases from J, with 5 bases in between. Only in-frame clones appear in the TCRdb table, and some are missing; sequencing was by immunoSEQ multiplex PCR. The data hold roughly 80,000 clones, with roughly 95% observed a single time. Study-level findings and limits: Confirmation in vitro established that a few CMV-associated chains were specific for CMV antigens. That first-cohort TCR clusters tended to co-occur in the 90 to 150 validation repertoires was found in a later analysis. The study listed roughly 160 cytomegalovirus-associated TCR beta chains.

Sequencing was done on a sample of PBMCs. This sequence originates from a woman under 30 in good health and CMV-seropositive. The gene calls are TRBV4-2 and TRBJ2-5; D is uncertain. The CDR3 DNA follows: TGTGCCAGCAGCCAAGTAATGGAGACCCAGTACTTC. Translated: CASSQVMETQYF.